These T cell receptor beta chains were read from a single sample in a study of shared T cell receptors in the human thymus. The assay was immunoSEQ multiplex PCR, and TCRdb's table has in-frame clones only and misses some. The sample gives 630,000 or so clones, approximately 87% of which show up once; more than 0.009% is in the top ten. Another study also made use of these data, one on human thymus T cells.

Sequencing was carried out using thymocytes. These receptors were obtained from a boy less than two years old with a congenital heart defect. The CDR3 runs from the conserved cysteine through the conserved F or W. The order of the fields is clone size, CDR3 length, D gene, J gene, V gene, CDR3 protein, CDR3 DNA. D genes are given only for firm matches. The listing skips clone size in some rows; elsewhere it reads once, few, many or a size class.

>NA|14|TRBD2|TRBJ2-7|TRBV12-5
CASGGGSEAYEQYF
TGTGCTAGTGGGGGCGGGAGTGAAGCTTACGAGCAGTACTTC
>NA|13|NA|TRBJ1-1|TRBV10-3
CAISDHPNTEAFF
TGTGCCATCAGTGATCATCCGAACACTGAAGCTTTCTTT
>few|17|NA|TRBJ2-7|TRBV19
CASTPGRLNGSSYEQYF
TGTGCCAGTACCCCTGGACGGCTGAACGGGAGCTCCTACGAGCAGTACTTC
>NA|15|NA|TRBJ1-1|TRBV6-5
CASRRGGRGNTEAFF
TGTGCCAGCAGAAGGGGGGGGCGGGGGAACACTGAAGCTTTCTTT
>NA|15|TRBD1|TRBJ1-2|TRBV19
CASSIGTTGAYGYTF
TGTGCCAGTAGTATAGGGACGACAGGGGCGTATGGCTACACCTTC
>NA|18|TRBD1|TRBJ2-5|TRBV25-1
CASSEERGQGIIQETQYF
TGTGCCAGCAGTGAAGAAAGGGGACAGGGGATTATACAAGAGACCCAGTACTTC
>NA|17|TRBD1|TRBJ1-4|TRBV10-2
CASSEPAGQGDNEKLFF
TGCGCCAGCAGTGAGCCCGCCGGACAGGGGGATAATGAAAAACTGTTTTTT
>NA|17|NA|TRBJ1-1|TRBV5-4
CASSLGQGFRGYTEAFF
TGTGCCAGCAGCTTGGGGCAGGGTTTTAGGGGGTACACTGAAGCTTTCTTT
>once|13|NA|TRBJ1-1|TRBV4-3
CASSQKVGTGAFF
TGCGCCAGCAGCCAAAAAGTTGGCACGGGGGCTTTCTTT
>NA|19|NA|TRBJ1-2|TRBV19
CASSPLRGRVQPEGDGYTF
TGTGCCAGTAGCCCCCTGAGGGGGAGGGTGCAGCCCGAGGGTGACGGCTACACCTTC